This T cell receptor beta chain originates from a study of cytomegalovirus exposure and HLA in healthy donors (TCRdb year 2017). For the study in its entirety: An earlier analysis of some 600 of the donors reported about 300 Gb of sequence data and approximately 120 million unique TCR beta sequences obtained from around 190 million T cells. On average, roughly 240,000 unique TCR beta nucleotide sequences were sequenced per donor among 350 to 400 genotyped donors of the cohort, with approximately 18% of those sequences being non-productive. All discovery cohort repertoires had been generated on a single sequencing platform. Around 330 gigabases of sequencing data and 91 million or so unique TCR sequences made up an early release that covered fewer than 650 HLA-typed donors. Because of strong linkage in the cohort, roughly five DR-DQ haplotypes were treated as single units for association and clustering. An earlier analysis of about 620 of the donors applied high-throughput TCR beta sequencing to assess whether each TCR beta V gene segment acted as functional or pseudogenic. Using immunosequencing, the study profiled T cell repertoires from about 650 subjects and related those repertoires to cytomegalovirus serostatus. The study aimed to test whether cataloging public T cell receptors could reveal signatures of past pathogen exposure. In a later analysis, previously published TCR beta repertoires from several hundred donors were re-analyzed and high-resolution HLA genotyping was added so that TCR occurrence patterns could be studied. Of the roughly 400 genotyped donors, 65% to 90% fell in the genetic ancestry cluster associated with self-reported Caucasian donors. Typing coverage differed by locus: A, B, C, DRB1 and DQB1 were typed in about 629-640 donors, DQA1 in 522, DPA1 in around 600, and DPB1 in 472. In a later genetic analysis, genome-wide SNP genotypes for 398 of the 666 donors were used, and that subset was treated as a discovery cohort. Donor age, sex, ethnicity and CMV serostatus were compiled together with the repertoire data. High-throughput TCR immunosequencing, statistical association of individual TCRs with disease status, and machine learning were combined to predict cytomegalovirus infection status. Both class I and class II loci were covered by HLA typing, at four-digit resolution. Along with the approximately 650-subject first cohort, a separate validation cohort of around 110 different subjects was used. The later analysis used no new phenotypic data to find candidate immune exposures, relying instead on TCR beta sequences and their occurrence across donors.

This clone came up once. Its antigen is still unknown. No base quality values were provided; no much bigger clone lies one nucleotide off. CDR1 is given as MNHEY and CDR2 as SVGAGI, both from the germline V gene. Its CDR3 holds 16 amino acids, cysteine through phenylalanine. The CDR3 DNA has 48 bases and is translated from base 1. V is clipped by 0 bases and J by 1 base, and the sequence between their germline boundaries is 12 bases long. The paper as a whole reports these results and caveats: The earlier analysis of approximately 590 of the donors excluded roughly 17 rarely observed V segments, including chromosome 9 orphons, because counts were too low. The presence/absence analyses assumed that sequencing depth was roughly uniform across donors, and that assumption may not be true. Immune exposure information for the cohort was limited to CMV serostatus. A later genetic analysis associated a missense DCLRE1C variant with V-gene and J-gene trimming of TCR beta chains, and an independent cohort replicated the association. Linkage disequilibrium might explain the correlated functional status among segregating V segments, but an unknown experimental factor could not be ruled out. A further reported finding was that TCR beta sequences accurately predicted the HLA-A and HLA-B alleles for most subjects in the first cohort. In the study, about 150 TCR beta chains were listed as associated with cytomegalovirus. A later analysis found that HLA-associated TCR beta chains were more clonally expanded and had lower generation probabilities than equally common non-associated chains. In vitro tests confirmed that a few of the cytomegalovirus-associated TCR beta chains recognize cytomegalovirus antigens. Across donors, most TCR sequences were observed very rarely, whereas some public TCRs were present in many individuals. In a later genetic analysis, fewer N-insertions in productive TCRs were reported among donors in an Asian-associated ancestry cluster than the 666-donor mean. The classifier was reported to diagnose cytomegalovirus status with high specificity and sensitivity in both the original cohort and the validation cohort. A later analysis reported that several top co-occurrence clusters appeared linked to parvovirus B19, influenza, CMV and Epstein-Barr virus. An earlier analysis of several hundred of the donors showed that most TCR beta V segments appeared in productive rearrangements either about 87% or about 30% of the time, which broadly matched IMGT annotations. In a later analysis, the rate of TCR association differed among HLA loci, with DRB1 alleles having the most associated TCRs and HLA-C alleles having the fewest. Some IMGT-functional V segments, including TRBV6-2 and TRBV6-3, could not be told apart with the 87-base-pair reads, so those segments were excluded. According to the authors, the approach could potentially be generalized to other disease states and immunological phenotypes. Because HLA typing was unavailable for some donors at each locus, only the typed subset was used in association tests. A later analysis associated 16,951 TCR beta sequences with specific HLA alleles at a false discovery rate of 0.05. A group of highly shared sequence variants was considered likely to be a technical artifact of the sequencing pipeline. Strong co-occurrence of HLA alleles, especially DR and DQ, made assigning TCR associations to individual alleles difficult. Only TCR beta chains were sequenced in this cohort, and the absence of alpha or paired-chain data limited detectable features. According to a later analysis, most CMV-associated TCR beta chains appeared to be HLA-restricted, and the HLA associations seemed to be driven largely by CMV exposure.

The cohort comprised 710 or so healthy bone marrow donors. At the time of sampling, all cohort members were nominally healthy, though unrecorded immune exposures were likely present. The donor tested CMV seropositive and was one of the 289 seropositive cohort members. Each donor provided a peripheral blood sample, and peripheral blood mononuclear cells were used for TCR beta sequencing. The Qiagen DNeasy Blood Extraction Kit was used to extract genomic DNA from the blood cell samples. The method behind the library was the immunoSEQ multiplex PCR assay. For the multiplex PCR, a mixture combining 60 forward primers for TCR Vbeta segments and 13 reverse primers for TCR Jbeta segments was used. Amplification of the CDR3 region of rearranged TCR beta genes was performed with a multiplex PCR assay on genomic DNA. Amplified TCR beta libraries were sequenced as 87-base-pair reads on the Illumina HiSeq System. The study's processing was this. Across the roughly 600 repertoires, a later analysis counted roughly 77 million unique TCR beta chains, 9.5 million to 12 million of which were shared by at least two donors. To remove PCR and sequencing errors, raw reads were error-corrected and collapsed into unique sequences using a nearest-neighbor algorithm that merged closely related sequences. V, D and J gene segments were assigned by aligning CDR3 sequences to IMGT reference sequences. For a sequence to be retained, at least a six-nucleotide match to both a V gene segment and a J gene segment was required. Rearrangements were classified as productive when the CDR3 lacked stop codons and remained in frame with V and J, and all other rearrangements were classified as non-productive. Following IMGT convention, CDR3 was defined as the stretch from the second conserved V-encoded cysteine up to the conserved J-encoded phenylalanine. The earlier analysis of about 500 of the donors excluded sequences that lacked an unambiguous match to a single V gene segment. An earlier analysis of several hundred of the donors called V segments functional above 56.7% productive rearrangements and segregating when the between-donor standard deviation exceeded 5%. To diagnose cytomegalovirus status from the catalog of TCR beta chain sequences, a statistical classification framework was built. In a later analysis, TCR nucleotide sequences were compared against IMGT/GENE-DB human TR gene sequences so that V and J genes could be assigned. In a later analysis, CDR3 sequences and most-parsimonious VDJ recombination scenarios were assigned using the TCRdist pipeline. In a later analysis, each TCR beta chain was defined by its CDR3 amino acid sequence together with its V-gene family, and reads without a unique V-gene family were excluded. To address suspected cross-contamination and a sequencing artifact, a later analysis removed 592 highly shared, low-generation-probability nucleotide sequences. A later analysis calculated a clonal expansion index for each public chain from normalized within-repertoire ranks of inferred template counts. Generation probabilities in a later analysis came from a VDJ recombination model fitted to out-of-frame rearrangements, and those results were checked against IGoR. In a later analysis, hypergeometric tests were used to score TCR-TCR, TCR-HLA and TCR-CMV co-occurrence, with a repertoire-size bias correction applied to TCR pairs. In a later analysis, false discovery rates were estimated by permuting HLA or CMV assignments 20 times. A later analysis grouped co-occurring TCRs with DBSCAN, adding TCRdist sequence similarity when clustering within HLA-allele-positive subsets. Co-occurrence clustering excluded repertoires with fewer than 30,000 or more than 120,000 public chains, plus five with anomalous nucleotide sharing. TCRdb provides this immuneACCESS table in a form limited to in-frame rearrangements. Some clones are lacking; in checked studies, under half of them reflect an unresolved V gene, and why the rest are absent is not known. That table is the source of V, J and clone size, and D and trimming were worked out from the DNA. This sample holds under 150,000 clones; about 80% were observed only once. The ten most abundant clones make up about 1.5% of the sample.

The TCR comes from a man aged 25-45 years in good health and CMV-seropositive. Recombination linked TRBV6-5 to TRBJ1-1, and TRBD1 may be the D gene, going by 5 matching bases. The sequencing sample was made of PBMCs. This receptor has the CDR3 CASSYSGARRNTEAFF. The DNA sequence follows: TGTGCCAGCAGTTACTCAGGGGCGCGGAGGAACACTGAAGCTTTCTTT.